This record concerns one TCR beta chain sequence. Source study methods: Quantification of nucleated cells was approximated via reference gene primer amplification. Some clones are missing from TCRdb's copy, which holds only in-frame ones; the method was immunoSEQ multiplex PCR. V and J calls and clone size are as listed in that table; D and trimming were resolved from the DNA. Among under 200,000 clones listed, roughly 86% were seen once. This record belongs to a study of blood T cell repertoires in COVID-19. Study as a whole: The United States, Italy and Spain supplied acute and convalescent COVID-19 samples.

The V gene lost 1 base and the J gene lost 4 bases, with 10 bases spanning the gap. The germline CDR1 and CDR2 sequences are LNHDA and SQIVND (reference sequence). The CDR3 runs to 14 residues. The sequence came from a man between 65 and 85 years old with acute or convalescent COVID-19. The chain recombines TRBV19 with TRBJ1-2; D gene ambiguous. The sample comprised peripheral blood. The CDR3 nucleotides read TGTGCCAGTAGTATAGGACTGGGAGGCTATGGCTACACCTTC. Amino acid sequence: CASSIGLGGYGYTF.